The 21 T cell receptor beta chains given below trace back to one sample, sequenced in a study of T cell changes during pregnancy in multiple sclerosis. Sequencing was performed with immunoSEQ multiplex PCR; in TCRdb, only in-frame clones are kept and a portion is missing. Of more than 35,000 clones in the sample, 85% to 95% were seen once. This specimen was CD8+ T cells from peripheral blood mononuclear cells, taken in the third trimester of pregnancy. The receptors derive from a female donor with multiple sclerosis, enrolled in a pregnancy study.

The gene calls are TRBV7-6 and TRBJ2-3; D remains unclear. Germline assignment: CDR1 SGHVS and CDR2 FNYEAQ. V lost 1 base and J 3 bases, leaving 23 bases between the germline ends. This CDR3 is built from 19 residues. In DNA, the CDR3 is TGTGCCAGCAGCTTAGGATTTTTGGCAGGTGATCGTTTGACAGATACGCAGTATTTT. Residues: CASSLGFLAGDRLTDTQYF.

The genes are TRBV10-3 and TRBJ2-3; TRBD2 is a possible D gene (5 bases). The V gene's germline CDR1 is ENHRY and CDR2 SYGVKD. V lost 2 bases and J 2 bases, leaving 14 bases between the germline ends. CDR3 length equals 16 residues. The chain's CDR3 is CAISEVIRGLTDTQYF. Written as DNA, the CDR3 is TGTGCCATCAGTGAGGTCATCCGAGGGCTCACAGATACGCAGTATTTT.

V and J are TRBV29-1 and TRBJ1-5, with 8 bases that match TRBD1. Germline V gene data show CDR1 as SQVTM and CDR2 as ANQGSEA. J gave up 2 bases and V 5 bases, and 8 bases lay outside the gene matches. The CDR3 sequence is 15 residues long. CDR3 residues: CSVPAGGGGNQPQHF. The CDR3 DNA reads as TGCAGCGTTCCGGCAGGGGGCGGTGGCAATCAGCCCCAGCATTTT.

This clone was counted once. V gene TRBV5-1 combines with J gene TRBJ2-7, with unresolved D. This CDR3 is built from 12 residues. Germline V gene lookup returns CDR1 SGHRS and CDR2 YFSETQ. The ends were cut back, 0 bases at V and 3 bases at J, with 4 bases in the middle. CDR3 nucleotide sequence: TGCGCCAGCAGCTTGGATCGCTACGAGCAGTACTTC. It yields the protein CASSLDRYEQYF.

CDR3 sequence: CASSSEFWTGYYGYTF. In DNA form, the CDR3 reads TGTGCCAGCAGCTCCGAATTTTGGACAGGCTACTATGGCTACACCTTC. V and J are TRBV7-9 and TRBJ1-2; the match to TRBD1 covers 7 bases. CDR1 and CDR2 (germline): SEHNR, FQNEAQ (reference sequence). CDR3 length equals 16 residues. The V segment lost 4 bases and the J segment 3 bases; nucleotides outside the gene matches: 11.

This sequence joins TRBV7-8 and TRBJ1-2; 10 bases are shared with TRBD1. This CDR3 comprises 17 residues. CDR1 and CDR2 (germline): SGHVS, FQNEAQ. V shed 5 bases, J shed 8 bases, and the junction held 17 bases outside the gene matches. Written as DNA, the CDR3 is TGTGCCAGCAGCCACACCCCGTCGGGGACAGGGGTACGCGGCTACACCTTC. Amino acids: CASSHTPSGTGVRGYTF.

The CDR3 spells CASSLAGGLGEKLFF. In nucleotides, the CDR3 is TGTGCCAGCAGCTTGGCCGGCGGGTTGGGCGAAAAACTGTTTTTT. The V gene is TRBV5-6, the J gene TRBJ1-4; D remains unclear. Trimming took off 0 bases at V and 8 bases at J, with 14 bases between the two ends. Germline V gene data show CDR1 as SGHDT and CDR2 as YYEEEE. The CDR3 consists of 15 residues.

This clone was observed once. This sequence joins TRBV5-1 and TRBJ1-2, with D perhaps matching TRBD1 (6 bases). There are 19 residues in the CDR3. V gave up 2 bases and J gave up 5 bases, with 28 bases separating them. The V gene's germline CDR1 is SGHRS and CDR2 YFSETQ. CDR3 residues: CASSFSSVLGDTGAYGYTF. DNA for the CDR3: TGCGCCAGCAGCTTTAGTTCGGTGCTGGGGGACACTGGAGCTTATGGCTACACCTTC. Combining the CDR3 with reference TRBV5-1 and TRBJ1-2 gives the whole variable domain KAGVTQTPRYLIKTRGQQVTLSCSPISGHRSVSWYQQTPGQGLQFLFEYFSETQRNKGNFPGRFSGRQFSNSRSEMNVSTLELGDSALYLCASSFSSVLGDTGAYGYTFGSGTRLTVV.

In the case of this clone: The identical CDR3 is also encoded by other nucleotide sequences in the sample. In DNA, the CDR3 is TGCGCCAGCAGCCAAGACCTGTCCTACGAGCAGTACTTC. Protein product: CASSQDLSYEQYF. The genes are TRBV4-1 and TRBJ2-7; D is uncertain. There are 13 residues in the CDR3. V was shortened by 0 bases and J by 1 base, with 4 bases between the two germline ends. In germline, CDR1 is MGHRA, CDR2 YSYEKL.

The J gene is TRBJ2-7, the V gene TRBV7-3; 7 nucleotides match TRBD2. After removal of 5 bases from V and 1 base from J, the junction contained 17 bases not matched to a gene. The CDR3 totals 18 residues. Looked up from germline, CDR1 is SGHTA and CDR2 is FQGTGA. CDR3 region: CASSPTPIGAGVSYEQYF. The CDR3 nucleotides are TGTGCCAGCAGCCCGACACCAATCGGGGCGGGGGTTTCCTACGAGCAGTACTTC.

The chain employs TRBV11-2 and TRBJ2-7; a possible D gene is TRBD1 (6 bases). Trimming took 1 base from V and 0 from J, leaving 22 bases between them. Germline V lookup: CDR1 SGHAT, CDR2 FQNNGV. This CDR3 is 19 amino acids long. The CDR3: CASSLVGPKTGTTSYEQYF. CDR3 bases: TGTGCCAGCAGCTTAGTTGGTCCTAAAACCGGGACAACCTCCTACGAGCAGTACTTC.

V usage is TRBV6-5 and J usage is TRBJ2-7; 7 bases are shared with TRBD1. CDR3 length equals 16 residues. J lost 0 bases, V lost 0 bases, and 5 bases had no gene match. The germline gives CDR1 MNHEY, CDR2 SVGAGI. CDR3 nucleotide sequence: TGTGCCAGCAGTTACTCGAGAGGGGGCAGCTCCTACGAGCAGTACTTC. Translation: CASSYSRGGSSYEQYF.

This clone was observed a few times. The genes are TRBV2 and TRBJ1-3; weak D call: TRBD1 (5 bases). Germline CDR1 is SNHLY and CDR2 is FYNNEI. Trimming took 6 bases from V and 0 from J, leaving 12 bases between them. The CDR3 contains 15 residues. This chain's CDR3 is CASSGTDYSGNTIYF. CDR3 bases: TGTGCCAGCAGCGGGACGGACTACTCTGGAAACACCATATATTTT.

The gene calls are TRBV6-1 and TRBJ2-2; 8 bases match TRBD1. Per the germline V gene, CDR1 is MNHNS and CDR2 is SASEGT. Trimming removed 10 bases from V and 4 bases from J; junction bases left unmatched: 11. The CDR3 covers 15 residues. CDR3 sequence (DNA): TGTGCCAACGCACAAGGGACAGGCTTCACCGGGGAGCTGTTTTTT. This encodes CANAQGTGFTGELFF.

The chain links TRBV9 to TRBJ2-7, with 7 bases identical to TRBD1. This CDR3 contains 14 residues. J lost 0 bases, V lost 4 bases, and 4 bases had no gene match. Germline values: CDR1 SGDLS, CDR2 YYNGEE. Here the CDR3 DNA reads TGTGCCAGCAGCCAGGGGGTCAACTCCTACGAGCAGTACTTC. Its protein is CASSQGVNSYEQYF.

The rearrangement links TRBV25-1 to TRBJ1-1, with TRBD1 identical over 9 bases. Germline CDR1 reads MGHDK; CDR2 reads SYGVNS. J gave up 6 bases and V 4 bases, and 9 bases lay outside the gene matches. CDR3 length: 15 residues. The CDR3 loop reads CASSGTTGGYPEAFF. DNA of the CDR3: TGTGCCAGCAGTGGGACTACAGGGGGCTACCCTGAAGCTTTCTTT.

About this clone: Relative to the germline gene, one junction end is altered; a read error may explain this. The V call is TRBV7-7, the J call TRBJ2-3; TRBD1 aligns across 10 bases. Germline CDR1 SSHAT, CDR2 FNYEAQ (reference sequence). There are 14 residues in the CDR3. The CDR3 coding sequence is TGTGCTAGCAGCTCGGGACAGGGGTTCCATACGCAGTATTTT. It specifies CASSSGQGFHTQYF.

CDR3 bases: TGTGCCAGCAGAACGGGACAGGGAAGGTATGGCTACACCTTC. It yields the protein CASRTGQGRYGYTF. V usage is TRBV6-1 and J usage is TRBJ1-2; 9 positions agree with TRBD1. This CDR3 is built from 14 residues. With V trimmed by 6 bases and J by 5 bases, 7 bases remained unmatched. CDR1 is MNHNS, CDR2 SASEGT, per germline.

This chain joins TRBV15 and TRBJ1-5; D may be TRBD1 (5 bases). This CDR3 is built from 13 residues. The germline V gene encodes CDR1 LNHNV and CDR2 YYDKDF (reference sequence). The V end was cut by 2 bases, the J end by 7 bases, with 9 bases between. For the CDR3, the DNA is TGTGCCACCAGCAGACAGGGTGGCCAGCCCCAGCATTTT. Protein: CATSRQGGQPQHF.

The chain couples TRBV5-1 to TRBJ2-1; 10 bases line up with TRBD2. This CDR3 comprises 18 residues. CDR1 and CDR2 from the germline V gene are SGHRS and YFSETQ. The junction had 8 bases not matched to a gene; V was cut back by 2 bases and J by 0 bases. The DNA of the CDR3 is TGCGCCAGCAGCTTAGCAACTAGCGGGGCGAGCTCCTACAATGAGCAGTTCTTC. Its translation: CASSLATSGASSYNEQFF.

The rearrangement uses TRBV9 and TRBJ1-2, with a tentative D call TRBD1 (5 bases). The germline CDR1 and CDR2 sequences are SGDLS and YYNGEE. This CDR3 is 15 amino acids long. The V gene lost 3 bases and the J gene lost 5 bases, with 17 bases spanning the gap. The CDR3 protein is CASSGGKGMGYGYTF. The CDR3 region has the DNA TGTGCCAGCAGCGGAGGCAAGGGGATGGGGTATGGCTACACCTTC. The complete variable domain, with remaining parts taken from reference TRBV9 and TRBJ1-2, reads DSGVTQTPKHLITATGQRVTLRCSPRSGDLSVYWYQQSLDQGLQFLIQYYNGEERAKGNILERFSAQQFPDLHSELNLSSLELGDSALYFCASSGGKGMGYGYTFGSGTRLTVV.